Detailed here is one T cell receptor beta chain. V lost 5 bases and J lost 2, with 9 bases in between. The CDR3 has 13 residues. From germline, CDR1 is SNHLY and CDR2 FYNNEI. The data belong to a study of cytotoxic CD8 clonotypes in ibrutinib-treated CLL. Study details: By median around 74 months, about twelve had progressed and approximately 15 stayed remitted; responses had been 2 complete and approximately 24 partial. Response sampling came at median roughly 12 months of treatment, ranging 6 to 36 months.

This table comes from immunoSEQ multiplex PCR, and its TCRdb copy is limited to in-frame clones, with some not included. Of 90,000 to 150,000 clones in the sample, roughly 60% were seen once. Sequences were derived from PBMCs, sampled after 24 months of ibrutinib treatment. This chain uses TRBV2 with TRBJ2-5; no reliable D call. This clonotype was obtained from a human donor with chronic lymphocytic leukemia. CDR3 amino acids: CASSNMKQETQYF. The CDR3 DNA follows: TGTGCCAGCAGTAATATGAAACAAGAGACCCAGTACTTC.